Sequencing of this TCR beta chain was carried out in a study of T cell repertoires in cytomegalovirus infection. At the level of the study: Recently identified HLA-C-restricted CMV epitopes were used, and well-studied HLA-B-restricted CMV epitopes were used as well.

The V segment lost 1 base and the J segment 4 bases; nucleotides outside the gene matches: 2. The CDR3 totals 14 residues. The germline V gene encodes CDR1 SGHTA and CDR2 FQGNSA. TCRdb re-derived calls from the reads in MiXCR, one entry per CDR3 protein. The sample lists about 700,000 distinct CDR3 sequences, roughly 36% occurring once. This clonotype has ten or more counts. The antigen is undetermined. The sequenced sample was cultured PBMCs, obtained from culture after CMV antigen stimulation. The TCR was taken from a human donor in good health (CMV status not recorded). Some clones in this sample may be carry-over from other donors' samples. The genes are TRBV7-2 and TRBJ1-2; 8 bases fit TRBD1. CDR3: CASSLVQGAYGYTF. The CDR3 DNA reads as TGTGCCAGCAGCTTAGTGCAGGGGGCCTATGGCTACACCTTC.